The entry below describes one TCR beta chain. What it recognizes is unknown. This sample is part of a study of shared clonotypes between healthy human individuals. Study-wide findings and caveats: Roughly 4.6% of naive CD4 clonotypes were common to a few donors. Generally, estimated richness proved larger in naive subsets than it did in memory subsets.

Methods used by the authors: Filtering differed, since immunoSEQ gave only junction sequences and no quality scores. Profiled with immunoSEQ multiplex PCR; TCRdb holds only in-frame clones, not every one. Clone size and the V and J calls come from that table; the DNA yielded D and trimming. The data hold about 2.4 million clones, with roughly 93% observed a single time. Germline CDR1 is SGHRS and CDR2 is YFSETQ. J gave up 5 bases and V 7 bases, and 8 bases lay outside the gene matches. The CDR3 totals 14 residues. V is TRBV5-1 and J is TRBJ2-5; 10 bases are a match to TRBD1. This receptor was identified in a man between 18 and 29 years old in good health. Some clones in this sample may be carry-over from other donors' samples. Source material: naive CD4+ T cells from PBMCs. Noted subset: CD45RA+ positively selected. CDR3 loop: CASGGTGDSETQYF. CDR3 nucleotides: TGCGCCAGCGGCGGGACAGGGGATTCGGAGACCCAGTACTTC.